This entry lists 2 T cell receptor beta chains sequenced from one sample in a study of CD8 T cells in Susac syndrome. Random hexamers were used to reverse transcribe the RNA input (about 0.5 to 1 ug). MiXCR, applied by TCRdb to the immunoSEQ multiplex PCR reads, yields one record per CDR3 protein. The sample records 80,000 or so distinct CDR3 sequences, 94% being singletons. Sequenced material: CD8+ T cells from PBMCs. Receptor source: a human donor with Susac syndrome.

Here the CDR3 DNA reads TGTGCCAGCAGTCCCTACAACCCTGGGGCCAACGTCCTGACTTTC. Translating gives CASSPYNPGANVLTF. This chain joins TRBV12-3 or TRBV12-4 and TRBJ2-6; D gene ambiguous. This CDR3 spans 15 amino acids. Trimming left V 5 bases short and J 2 bases short, with 10 bases between.

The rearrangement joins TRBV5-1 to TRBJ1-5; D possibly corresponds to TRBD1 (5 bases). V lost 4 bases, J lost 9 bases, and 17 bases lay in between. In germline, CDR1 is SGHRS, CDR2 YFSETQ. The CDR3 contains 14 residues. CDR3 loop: CASSPGTGSGPQHF. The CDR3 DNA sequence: TGCGCCAGCAGCCCTGGGACCGGGAGTGGGCCCCAGCATTTT.